The TCR beta chain under discussion was sequenced for a study of cytomegalovirus exposure and HLA in healthy donors. General study results and limits: Earlier analysis found most TCR beta V segments productive about 90% or about 30% of the time. Confirmation was obtained in vitro that a few CMV-associated chains are specific for CMV antigens. The study dropped some indistinguishable V segments, TRBV6-2 and TRBV6-3 among them.

This clone showed up just a few times. The antigen remains undetermined. The PCR ran on 60 Vbeta and 13 Jbeta primers. Original processing notes: An analysis that came later counted roughly 87 million unique TCR beta chains, approximately 10 million shared. The method was immunoSEQ multiplex PCR; TCRdb's version includes in-frame clones alone and lacks a portion of them. D and trimming come from the DNA, and the V and J calls and clone size come from that table. The sample consists of around 150,000 clones, around 86% of them appearing once. Germline V gene data show CDR1 as MNHNY and CDR2 as SVGAGI (reference sequence). The germline V and J ends were trimmed by 2 bases and 7 bases, with 12 bases remaining between them. The CDR3 has 14 amino acids.

V is TRBV6-6 and J is TRBJ2-1; possibly TRBD1 for D (7 bases). The material sequenced was PBMCs. This sequence originates from a girl aged 2-10 years in good health and CMV-seropositive. The CDR3 DNA follows: TGTGCCAGCAGTTACGGGCCAGGGGGGAATGAGCAGTTCTTC. The encoded protein is CASSYGPGGNEQFF.